One and the same sample provided the 28 T cell receptor beta chains below, sequenced in a study of T-cell reconstitution after alpha-beta-depleted transplantation in children. Unique molecular identifiers were used in preparing the TCRbeta library. TCRdb re-called the PCR reads through MiXCR, storing one row per CDR3 protein. Of about 610,000 distinct CDR3 sequences listed, about 10% were seen once; the top ten hold 3.5% to 5%. Sequences were derived from PBMCs from the stem cell graft donor, sampled from the stem cell graft. These receptors came from a human donor who donated a stem cell graft to a child with acute myeloid leukemia.

This clonotype was seen more than once but under ten times. CDR3 DNA sequence: TGTGCCAGCAGCCCAAATAAACCGGGACTAGCGTTCTACGAGCAGTACTTC. It codes for CASSPNKPGLAFYEQYF. The chain recombines TRBV7-2 with TRBJ2-7; 10 bases are a match to TRBD2. Germline V gene lookup returns CDR1 SGHTA and CDR2 FQGNSA. The CDR3 is made up of 17 amino acids. Trimming at V came to 5 bases and at J to 3 bases, leaving 13 bases not matched to a gene.

In this sample, this clonotype turned up a few times. The CDR3 region has the DNA TGTGCCTCTCGGGCAGGGGGCGGTTATGAGCAGTTCTTC. Its protein is CASRAGGGYEQFF. This chain joins TRBV10-3 and TRBJ2-1; 8 bases map to TRBD1. After removal of 11 bases from V and 8 bases from J, the junction contained 11 bases not matched to a gene. Germline lookup yields CDR1 ENHRY and CDR2 SYGVKD. The CDR3 spans 13 residues.

At least ten counts were recorded for this clonotype. This chain links TRBV15 with TRBJ2-7, with 7 bases identical to TRBD1. V was clipped by 7 bases and J by 0 bases; unmatched bases: 6. Looked up from germline, CDR1 is LNHNV and CDR2 is YYDKDF (reference sequence). This CDR3 has 14 residues. As DNA, the CDR3 is TGTGCCACCACCAATTACAGGGGCTCCTACGAGCAGTACTTC. It yields the protein CATTNYRGSYEQYF.

The CDR3 DNA reads TGTGCCGGCGAGGGACTAGCGGGAGAAAAAAGAGGCGAGCAGTACTTC. Translating it yields CAGEGLAGEKRGEQYF. This chain connects TRBV11-2 to TRBJ2-7, with 14 bases lining up with TRBD2. CDR1 is SGHAT, CDR2 FQNNGV, per germline. This CDR3 is 16 amino acids long. Trimming cost V 11 bases and J 6 bases; bases outside gene matches: 15.

This clonotype was detected a few times. The rearrangement links TRBV30 to TRBJ2-3; 9 nucleotides agree with TRBD2. CDR3 size: 15 residues. Per germline, CDR1 GTSNPN and CDR2 SVGIG (reference sequence). V lost 3 bases to trimming and J lost 4 bases; unmatched junction nucleotides: 8. The CDR3: CAWSGGRVEADTQYF. CDR3 sequence (DNA): TGTGCCTGGAGCGGCGGGAGGGTGGAGGCAGATACGCAGTATTTT.

The CDR3 loop reads CASSKQPFSYEQYF. For the CDR3, the DNA is TGTGCCAGCAGCAAGCAGCCGTTCTCCTACGAGCAGTACTTC. V and J are TRBV21-1 and TRBJ2-7. TRBV21-1 constitutes a pseudogene. CDR3 length equals 14 residues.

The V call is TRBV3-1, the J call TRBJ2-1; 16 bases line up with TRBD2. CDR1 LGHDT and CDR2 YNNKEL come from the germline V gene (reference sequence). The CDR3 length is 17 residues. V was clipped by 0 bases and J by 6 bases; unmatched bases: 2. CDR3 region: CASSQDGTSGRANEQFF. As DNA, the CDR3 is TGTGCCAGCAGCCAAGATGGGACTAGCGGGAGGGCCAATGAGCAGTTCTTC.

The genes are TRBV29-1 and TRBJ2-1; 10 nucleotides align to TRBD1. The V segment lost 6 bases and the J segment 3 bases; nucleotides outside the gene matches: 8. The CDR3 loop spans 15 amino acids. Germline lookup yields CDR1 SQVTM and CDR2 ANQGSEA. The CDR3 coding sequence is TGCAGCGTAGCCGGACAGGGGGGTAGCTACAATGAGCAGTTCTTC. Residues: CSVAGQGGSYNEQFF.

This clonotype was counted between two and nine times. This rearrangement joins TRBV6-1 to TRBJ2-7; 10 nucleotides align to TRBD1. The CDR3 length is 13 residues. Trimming at V came to 6 bases and at J to 8 bases, leaving 7 bases not matched to a gene. Germline V lookup: CDR1 MNHNS, CDR2 SASEGT. The CDR3 coding sequence is TGTGCCAGCAGCCGAGGACAGGGGGATAAGCAGTACTTC. Protein sequence: CASSRGQGDKQYF.

This clonotype has just a few counts. V and J are TRBV7-8 and TRBJ1-5; possible D gene TRBD1, 6 bases. This CDR3 has 19 residues. CDR1 SGHVS and CDR2 FQNEAQ come from the germline V gene. With 1 base removed from V and 4 bases from J, the gap between germline ends came to 23 bases. The CDR3 DNA follows: TGTGCCAGCAGCTTAGTAGGGCCGTTGGGGGCGATGGGGAATCAGCCCCAGCATTTT. This codes for CASSLVGPLGAMGNQPQHF. The full variable domain, in which reference TRBV7-8 and TRBJ1-5 provide the parts outside the CDR3, is GAGVSQSPRYKVAKRGQDVALRCDPISGHVSLFWYQQALGQGPEFLTYFQNEAQLDKSGLPSDRFFAERPEGSVSTLKIQRTQQEDSAVYLCASSLVGPLGAMGNQPQHFGDGTRLSIL.

CDR3 sequence: CSSHPTSGRNEQFF. The CDR3 region has the DNA TGCAGCTCCCACCCGACTAGCGGGCGCAATGAGCAGTTCTTC. The V and J genes are TRBV29-1 and TRBJ2-1; 10 bases align to TRBD2. The CDR3 totals 14 residues. The V gene end was trimmed by 8 bases and the J gene end by 6 bases; junction bases not matched to a gene: 10. The germline V gene has CDR1 SQVTM and CDR2 ANQGSEA.

In its sample, this clonotype was seen a few times. The chain recombines TRBV19 with TRBJ2-6, with 7 positions matching TRBD1. The V and J ends lost 10 bases and 2 bases, in that order; junction bases with no gene match: 11. CDR1 is LNHDA and CDR2 is SQIVND in the germline V gene (reference sequence). The CDR3 contains 16 residues. The chain's CDR3 is CATTTGITAGANVLTF. The CDR3 nucleotides read TGTGCCACCACGACAGGGATTACGGCTGGGGCCAACGTCCTGACTTTC.

The sample holds a few counts of this clonotype. The CDR3 coding sequence is TGTGCCAGTAGACCCGGGACAAAGAACACCGGGGAGCTGTTTTTT. Its translation is CASRPGTKNTGELFF. The genes are TRBV19 and TRBJ2-2; possibly TRBD1 for D (6 bases). Looked up from germline, CDR1 is LNHDA and CDR2 is SQIVND (reference sequence). This CDR3 contains 15 residues. Deletions cut 6 bases from V and 1 base from J, with 12 bases between.

This chain uses TRBV5-1 with TRBJ2-2; 10 nucleotides align to TRBD2. This CDR3 contains 15 residues. Germline-derived CDR1 and CDR2 are SGHRS and YFSETQ. The ends lost 2 bases at V and 6 bases at J; junction bases unmatched: 4. The CDR3 here is CASSFLAGEAGELFF. The CDR3 nucleotides are TGCGCCAGCAGCTTCCTAGCGGGAGAGGCCGGGGAGCTGTTTTTT.

This clonotype was counted many times. The chain couples TRBV20-1 to TRBJ2-5, with 10 bases fitting TRBD2. Germline V gene sequence: CDR1 DFQATT, CDR2 SNEGSKA (reference sequence). Trimming removed 0 bases from V and 4 bases from J; junction bases left unmatched: 8. This CDR3 is 16 amino acids long. Here the CDR3 DNA reads TGCAGTGCTAGAGACGAACTAGCGGGATACGGAGAGACCCAGTACTTC. Encoded protein: CSARDELAGYGETQYF.

V is TRBV12-3 or TRBV12-4 and J is TRBJ2-7; TRBD2 is a possible D gene (5 bases). With 6 bases removed from V and 2 bases from J, the gap between germline ends came to 17 bases. CDR3 length: 15 amino acids. DNA of the CDR3: TGTGCCAGCAGCCCCGGGGTAATGGGGACCTACGAGCAGTACTTC. It codes for CASSPGVMGTYEQYF.

The chain uses TRBV7-2 and TRBJ2-5; unclear D gene. CDR1 is SGHTA, CDR2 FQGNSA, per germline. The V end lost 1 base, the J end lost 5 bases, and 11 bases lay between the germline ends. The length of the CDR3 is 14 residues. The CDR3 loop is CASSLGFLGETQYF. The CDR3, as DNA: TGTGCCAGCAGCTTAGGGTTCCTGGGGGAGACCCAGTACTTC.

This clonotype has only a few counts. V and J are TRBV7-8 and TRBJ1-5; D uncertain. The V and J ends lost 5 bases and 2 bases respectively, with 10 bases between them. This CDR3 is built from 14 residues. The V gene's germline CDR1 is SGHVS and CDR2 FQNEAQ. Written as DNA, the CDR3 is TGTGCCAGCAGCCGAACAGTAGGCAATCAGCCCCAGCATTTT. Residues: CASSRTVGNQPQHF.

The sample holds a few counts of this clonotype. The chain links TRBV7-2 to TRBJ2-7; the D gene is possibly TRBD2 (7 bases). The germline V gene encodes CDR1 SGHTA and CDR2 FQGNSA. The CDR3 extends over 16 amino acids. Trimming stripped 2 bases from V and 3 bases from J, with 17 bases between. The CDR3 sequence is CASSLSPGRGGYEQYF. Written as DNA, the CDR3 is TGTGCCAGCAGCTTATCCCCGGGAAGGGGGGGCTACGAGCAGTACTTC.

This clonotype was observed a handful of times. V usage is TRBV7-2 and J usage is TRBJ2-7, with no clear D. CDR3 length: 14 amino acids. Germline-derived CDR1 and CDR2 are SGHTA and FQGNSA. V lost 1 base and J 1 base, leaving 8 bases between the germline ends. CDR3 in DNA: TGTGCCAGCAGCTTAGAATCCCGGTCCTACGAGCAGTACTTC. Protein product: CASSLESRSYEQYF.

This clonotype has only a few counts. The chain has TRBV18 and TRBJ1-1; no clear D. CDR3 length equals 16 residues. Germline CDR1 reads KGHSH; CDR2 reads LQKENI. V was clipped by 3 bases and J by 2 bases, with 16 bases between them. CDR3 amino acids: CASSPVGSRGNTEAFF. The DNA for the CDR3 is TGTGCCAGCTCACCCGTTGGGAGCCGGGGAAACACTGAAGCTTTCTTT.

The rearrangement uses TRBV11-2 and TRBJ2-7; tentative D call: TRBD1 (5 bases). CDR1 SGHAT and CDR2 FQNNGV come from the germline V gene. The CDR3 has 14 amino acids. V shed 6 bases and J shed 1 base, with 13 bases lying between them. This CDR3 reads CASRSGFQSYEQYF. CDR3 DNA: TGTGCCAGCAGGTCAGGGTTCCAGTCCTACGAGCAGTACTTC.

This chain uses TRBV7-2 with TRBJ1-2; 9 bases agree with TRBD1. This CDR3 region has 15 residues. Germline CDR1 SGHTA, CDR2 FQGNSA. The J segment lost 8 bases and the V segment lost 5 bases, leaving 12 bases of the junction unmatched. The CDR3 region has the DNA TGTGCCAGCAGCCGTCCCGGGACAGGGATCGGGGGCTACACCTTC. Its translation is CASSRPGTGIGGYTF. The full variable domain, with the rest looked up from reference TRBV7-2 and TRBJ1-2, is GAGVSQSPSNKVTEKGKDVELRCDPISGHTALYWYRQSLGQGLEFLIYFQGNSAPDKSGLPSDRFSAERTGGSVSTLTIQRTQQEDSAVYLCASSRPGTGIGGYTFGSGTRLTVV.

At least ten counts were recorded for this clonotype. V is TRBV20-1 and J is TRBJ1-1; D is perhaps TRBD1 (6 bases). V lost 3 bases and J 7 bases, leaving 12 bases between the germline ends. The CDR3 contains 12 residues. Germline V lookup: CDR1 DFQATT, CDR2 SNEGSKA (reference sequence). The CDR3 protein is CSASRVDSEAFF. The DNA for the CDR3 is TGCAGTGCTAGTCGAGTGGACAGTGAAGCTTTCTTT.

Ten or more counts support this clonotype. This sequence joins TRBV2 and TRBJ2-5; TRBD2 aligns across 10 bases. This CDR3 is built from 15 residues. The germline CDR1 and CDR2 sequences are SNHLY and FYNNEI. V was clipped by 5 bases and J by 2 bases; unmatched bases: 5. The CDR3 nucleotides are TGTGCCAGCAGTCCCTGGACTAGCGGACAAGAGACCCAGTACTTC. Encoded protein: CASSPWTSGQETQYF.

Remarks on this clonotype: Lacking the conserved final phenylalanine or tryptophan, this CDR3 likely reflects a read error. V is TRBV7-9 and J is TRBJ1-2, with TRBD1 matching over 10 bases. Germline loops: CDR1 SEHNR, CDR2 FQNEAQ (reference sequence). The CDR3 totals 14 residues. After removal of 5 bases from V and 3 bases from J, the junction contained 3 bases not matched to a gene. The CDR3 DNA reads TGTGCCAGCAGCCCCGGGACAGGGGACTATGGCTACACCCTC. Translation: CASSPGTGDYGYTL.

The chain links TRBV24-1 to TRBJ2-1; 7 bases are shared with TRBD1. Germline V lookup: CDR1 KGHDR, CDR2 SFDVKD. V trimming: 4 bases; J trimming: 4 bases; junction bases outside the gene matches: 6. The CDR3 runs to 15 residues. The CDR3 region has the DNA TGTGCCACCAGTGACAATAGGGACAGATACAATGAGCAGTTCTTC. This codes for CATSDNRDRYNEQFF.

The V gene is TRBV27, the J gene TRBJ1-2; 7 nucleotides line up with TRBD1. The CDR3 length is 15 residues. Germline CDR1 and CDR2: MNHEY and SMNVEV (reference sequence). Germline trimming cut 6 bases from V and 10 bases from J; bases unmatched to any gene: 17. DNA of the CDR3: TGTGCCAGCAGCCGGACCGGGGACAGCAAGGGCGTCTACACCTTC. Its protein product is CASSRTGDSKGVYTF.